A selection of T cell receptor beta chains follows, all from one sample in a study of read filtering for tumor transcriptome and immune sequencing. TCRdb reanalysed the reads using MiXCR and keeps one entry per CDR3 protein. The table shows approximately 150,000 distinct CDR3 sequences, with roughly 13% occurring only once. Material: a population of CD138-negative cells sorted from bone marrow. Receptors were obtained from a donor older than 35 with multiple myeloma. The CDR3 runs from the conserved cysteine through the conserved F or W. The D gene is left open where the match is weak. A clone size is listed for some rows: how often the clone was seen (once, few, many), or a class if it is expanded.

J gene: TRBJ2-2
clone size: many
D gene: TRBD2
V gene: TRBV20-1
CDR3 protein: CSARASGGSTGELFF
CDR3 DNA: TGCAGTGCTAGAGCTAGCGGGGGGAGCACCGGGGAGCTGTTTTTT

J gene: TRBJ1-1
clone size: NA
D gene: NA
V gene: TRBV7-9
CDR3 protein: CASFGAGNTEAFF
CDR3 DNA: TGTGCCAGCTTCGGTGCAGGGAACACTGAAGCTTTCTTT

J gene: TRBJ2-1
clone size: few
D gene: NA
V gene: TRBV6-2/TRBV6-3
CDR3 protein: CASSYSYPAFHNEQFF
CDR3 DNA: TGTGCCAGCAGTTACTCTTACCCTGCATTTCACAATGAGCAGTTCTTC

J gene: TRBJ2-6
clone size: many
D gene: NA
V gene: TRBV5-1
CDR3 protein: CASSLGPGLRSSGANVLTF
CDR3 DNA: TGCGCCAGCAGCTTGGGGCCGGGACTTAGAAGCTCTGGGGCCAACGTCCTGACTTTC

J gene: TRBJ1-4
clone size: many
D gene: TRBD1
V gene: TRBV7-9
CDR3 protein: CASSRRTGGVDEKLFF
CDR3 DNA: TGTGCCAGCAGCCGCCGGACAGGTGGGGTCGATGAAAAACTGTTTTTT

J gene: TRBJ1-3
clone size: NA
D gene: NA
V gene: TRBV11-2
CDR3 protein: CASSLGTGRSSGNTIHF
CDR3 DNA: TGTGCCAGCAGCTTAGGTACGGGCCGGAGCTCTGGAAACACCATACATTTT

J gene: TRBJ1-1
clone size: many
D gene: NA
V gene: TRBV20-1
CDR3 protein: CSPGHNTEAFF
CDR3 DNA: TGCAGTCCGGGACACAACACTGAAGCTTTCTTT

J gene: TRBJ2-5
clone size: many
D gene: NA
V gene: TRBV11-3
CDR3 protein: CASSLERDNQETQYF
CDR3 DNA: TGTGCCAGCAGCTTAGAGAGGGACAATCAAGAGACCCAGTACTTC

J gene: TRBJ2-7
clone size: NA
D gene: TRBD1
V gene: TRBV18
CDR3 protein: CASSPGTGTTEQYF
CDR3 DNA: TGTGCCAGCTCACCCGGGACAGGGACCACCGAGCAGTACTTC

J gene: TRBJ2-3
clone size: many
D gene: NA
V gene: TRBV3-2
CDR3 protein: CASSQDGTWTDTQYF
CDR3 DNA: TGTGCCAGCAGCCAAGATGGGACTTGGACAGATACGCAGTATTTT

J gene: TRBJ2-7
clone size: many
D gene: TRBD1
V gene: TRBV20-1
CDR3 protein: CSALRTGPPGEQYF
CDR3 DNA: TGCAGTGCCTTGCGGACAGGCCCCCCTGGCGAGCAGTACTTC

J gene: TRBJ2-5
clone size: many
D gene: NA
V gene: TRBV21-1
CDR3 protein: CASSRQGGETQYF
CDR3 DNA: TGTGCCAGCAGCCGACAGGGCGGTGAGACCCAGTACTTC

J gene: TRBJ2-1
clone size: many
D gene: TRBD1
V gene: TRBV20-1
CDR3 protein: CSARDPSRGLTNEQFF
CDR3 DNA: TGCAGTGCTAGAGATCCCTCCAGGGGGCTGACCAATGAGCAGTTCTTC

J gene: TRBJ2-1
clone size: few
D gene: TRBD1
V gene: TRBV5-1
CDR3 protein: CASSLAGTGYNEQFF
CDR3 DNA: TGCGCCAGCAGCTTGGCCGGGACAGGCTACAATGAGCAGTTCTTC

J gene: TRBJ1-5
clone size: many
D gene: NA
V gene: TRBV5-1
CDR3 protein: CASSLETGQNQPQHF
CDR3 DNA: TGCGCCAGCAGCTTGGAAACAGGGCAAAATCAGCCCCAGCATTTT

J gene: TRBJ2-2
clone size: many
D gene: TRBD1
V gene: TRBV11-1
CDR3 protein: CASSSPGQGDTGELFF
CDR3 DNA: TGTGCCAGCAGTTCCCCGGGACAGGGGGACACCGGGGAGCTGTTTTTT

J gene: TRBJ1-5
clone size: many
D gene: NA
V gene: TRBV20-1
CDR3 protein: CSARDEGKPQHF
CDR3 DNA: TGCAGTGCTAGAGATGAGGGAAAGCCCCAGCATTTT

J gene: TRBJ1-1
clone size: many
D gene: TRBD1
V gene: TRBV29-1
CDR3 protein: CSVRTGANTEAFF
CDR3 DNA: TGCAGCGTTCGGACAGGGGCGAACACTGAAGCTTTCTTT

J gene: TRBJ1-2
clone size: many
D gene: NA
V gene: TRBV20-1
CDR3 protein: CSARDGGSNGYTF
CDR3 DNA: TGCAGTGCTAGAGATGGGGGGTCGAATGGCTACACCTTC

J gene: TRBJ1-1
clone size: NA
D gene: NA
V gene: TRBV12-3/TRBV12-4
CDR3 protein: CASSLRQENTEAFF
CDR3 DNA: TGTGCCAGCAGTTTGAGACAGGAGAACACTGAAGCTTTCTTT

J gene: TRBJ2-1
clone size: many
D gene: TRBD2
V gene: TRBV7-6
CDR3 protein: CASSLVQTSGGFFDEQFF
CDR3 DNA: TGTGCCAGCAGCTTAGTCCAGACTAGCGGGGGGTTCTTTGATGAGCAGTTCTTC

J gene: TRBJ2-5
clone size: many
D gene: TRBD1
V gene: TRBV4-3
CDR3 protein: CASSLTGTGVETQYF
CDR3 DNA: TGCGCCAGCAGCTTAACCGGGACAGGGGTGGAGACCCAGTACTTC

J gene: TRBJ2-1
clone size: many
D gene: TRBD2
V gene: TRBV30
CDR3 protein: CAWSVLAGARAYNEQFF
CDR3 DNA: TGTGCCTGGAGTGTCCTAGCGGGAGCTCGGGCCTACAATGAGCAGTTCTTC

J gene: TRBJ2-2
clone size: few
D gene: TRBD1
V gene: TRBV12-3/TRBV12-4
CDR3 protein: CASSVYRGREKPNTGELFF
CDR3 DNA: TGTGCCAGCAGTGTATACAGGGGGCGGGAGAAACCGAACACCGGGGAGCTGTTTTTT

J gene: TRBJ1-3
clone size: few
D gene: NA
V gene: TRBV7-6
CDR3 protein: CASSLSSVTGSSSGNTIYF
CDR3 DNA: TGTGCCAGCAGCTTATCGTCCGTCACAGGCTCCTCCTCTGGAAACACCATATATTTT

J gene: TRBJ1-1
clone size: many
D gene: NA
V gene: TRBV4-1
CDR3 protein: CASSQEYARGTEAFF
CDR3 DNA: TGCGCCAGCAGCCAAGAATACGCCAGGGGCACTGAAGCTTTCTTT

J gene: TRBJ2-1
clone size: many
D gene: NA
V gene: TRBV7-3
CDR3 protein: CASSLVPFNEQFF
CDR3 DNA: TGTGCCAGCAGCTTAGTCCCTTTTAATGAGCAGTTCTTC

J gene: TRBJ2-7
clone size: many
D gene: NA
V gene: TRBV7-9
CDR3 protein: CASSLVNYEQYF
CDR3 DNA: TGTGCCAGCAGCTTAGTGAACTACGAGCAGTACTTC

J gene: TRBJ1-1
clone size: many
D gene: NA
V gene: TRBV7-9
CDR3 protein: CASNGREEAFF
CDR3 DNA: TGTGCCAGCAATGGGAGAGAAGAAGCTTTCTTT

J gene: TRBJ2-2
clone size: many
D gene: NA
V gene: TRBV4-3
CDR3 protein: CASSQEDWAGTGELFF
CDR3 DNA: TGCGCCAGCAGCCAAGAGGATTGGGCTGGAACCGGGGAGCTGTTTTTT

J gene: TRBJ2-1
clone size: many
D gene: TRBD1
V gene: TRBV29-1
CDR3 protein: CSVVPGQGAGRPFF
CDR3 DNA: TGCAGCGTTGTCCCGGGACAGGGGGCCGGAAGGCCTTTCTTC

J gene: TRBJ1-5
clone size: NA
D gene: NA
V gene: TRBV2
CDR3 protein: CASSDVGRYQPQHF
CDR3 DNA: TGTGCCAGCAGTGATGTCGGCAGATATCAGCCCCAGCATTTT

J gene: TRBJ1-5
clone size: NA
D gene: NA
V gene: TRBV15
CDR3 protein: CATGTAGLNQPQHF
CDR3 DNA: TGTGCCACCGGCACTGCCGGGCTCAATCAGCCCCAGCATTTT

J gene: TRBJ1-4
clone size: NA
D gene: NA
V gene: TRBV19
CDR3 protein: CASTHSGKLFF
CDR3 DNA: TGTGCCAGTACCCATTCCGGAAAACTGTTTTTT

J gene: TRBJ2-3
clone size: many
D gene: TRBD2
V gene: TRBV11-3
CDR3 protein: CASSLGLAASTDAQYF
CDR3 DNA: TGTGCCAGCAGCTTAGGGCTAGCGGCTAGCACAGATGCGCAGTATTTT

J gene: TRBJ2-1
clone size: NA
D gene: NA
V gene: TRBV5-1
CDR3 protein: CASHSPGRTNEQFF
CDR3 DNA: TGCGCCAGCCACTCCCCGGGGCGGACAAATGAGCAGTTCTTC

J gene: TRBJ1-1
clone size: many
D gene: TRBD1
V gene: TRBV5-1
CDR3 protein: CASSFDRVTEAFF
CDR3 DNA: TGCGCCAGCAGCTTTGACAGGGTTACTGAAGCTTTCTTT

J gene: TRBJ2-2
clone size: many
D gene: TRBD2
V gene: TRBV27
CDR3 protein: CASSTSGRVGNTGELFF
CDR3 DNA: TGTGCCAGCAGCACTAGCGGGAGGGTGGGAAACACCGGGGAGCTGTTTTTT

J gene: TRBJ2-1
clone size: many
D gene: TRBD1
V gene: TRBV7-2
CDR3 protein: CASSLQQGAFNEQFF
CDR3 DNA: TGTGCCAGCAGCTTACAACAGGGGGCTTTCAATGAGCAGTTCTTC

J gene: TRBJ2-2
clone size: NA
D gene: NA
V gene: TRBV6-2/TRBV6-3
CDR3 protein: CASSIGGKARELFF
CDR3 DNA: TGTGCCAGCAGTATAGGGGGGAAGGCCAGGGAGCTGTTTTTT

J gene: TRBJ2-1
clone size: many
D gene: NA
V gene: TRBV7-9
CDR3 protein: CASSPPKEGAEQFF
CDR3 DNA: TGTGCCAGCAGCCCGCCGAAGGAAGGGGCTGAGCAGTTCTTC

J gene: TRBJ2-2
clone size: few
D gene: TRBD2
V gene: TRBV10-3
CDR3 protein: CAISELSGLAGVHTGELFF
CDR3 DNA: TGTGCCATCAGTGAACTTTCGGGACTAGCGGGAGTACACACCGGGGAGCTGTTTTTT

J gene: TRBJ2-1
clone size: many
D gene: NA
V gene: TRBV10-3
CDR3 protein: CAISESTVYNEQFF
CDR3 DNA: TGTGCCATCAGTGAGTCGACAGTTTACAATGAGCAGTTCTTC

J gene: TRBJ2-1
clone size: many
D gene: TRBD2
V gene: TRBV7-9
CDR3 protein: CASSKTSGSFNEQFF
CDR3 DNA: TGTGCCAGCAGCAAGACTAGCGGGAGTTTCAATGAGCAGTTCTTC

J gene: TRBJ2-5
clone size: many
D gene: TRBD2
V gene: TRBV5-1
CDR3 protein: CASSQGLAGVETQYF
CDR3 DNA: TGCGCCAGCAGCCAGGGACTAGCGGGAGTTGAGACCCAGTACTTC

J gene: TRBJ1-5
clone size: many
D gene: TRBD1
V gene: TRBV6-2/TRBV6-3
CDR3 protein: CASNPGTGANLGNQPQHF
CDR3 DNA: TGTGCCAGCAATCCCGGGACAGGGGCCAACCTCGGCAATCAGCCCCAGCATTTT

J gene: TRBJ1-4
clone size: many
D gene: NA
V gene: TRBV28
CDR3 protein: CAGAGANEKLFF
CDR3 DNA: TGTGCCGGCGCGGGGGCTAATGAAAAACTGTTTTTT

J gene: TRBJ2-7
clone size: many
D gene: TRBD2
V gene: TRBV19
CDR3 protein: CASSIVGTSGSASYEQYF
CDR3 DNA: TGTGCCAGTAGTATAGTCGGGACTAGCGGGAGCGCCTCCTACGAGCAGTACTTC

J gene: TRBJ2-7
clone size: many
D gene: TRBD1
V gene: TRBV18
CDR3 protein: CASSTTRTGPYEQYF
CDR3 DNA: TGTGCCAGCTCGACCACCCGGACAGGGCCCTACGAGCAGTACTTC

J gene: TRBJ2-1
clone size: many
D gene: NA
V gene: TRBV7-2
CDR3 protein: CASSTDQSSYNEQFF
CDR3 DNA: TGTGCCAGCAGCACTGACCAAAGCTCCTACAATGAGCAGTTCTTC

J gene: TRBJ2-3
clone size: many
D gene: NA
V gene: TRBV11-2
CDR3 protein: CASSPGTLDTDTQYF
CDR3 DNA: TGTGCCAGCAGCCCGGGGACTCTTGACACAGATACGCAGTATTTT

J gene: TRBJ2-1
clone size: few
D gene: NA
V gene: TRBV6-5
CDR3 protein: CASSYSSSTAGLSYNEQFF
CDR3 DNA: TGTGCCAGCAGTTACTCGAGCAGTACAGCAGGGTTGTCCTACAATGAGCAGTTCTTC

J gene: TRBJ2-1
clone size: many
D gene: NA
V gene: TRBV6-2/TRBV6-3
CDR3 protein: CASSDRNEQFF
CDR3 DNA: TGTGCCAGCAGCGACCGCAATGAGCAGTTCTTC